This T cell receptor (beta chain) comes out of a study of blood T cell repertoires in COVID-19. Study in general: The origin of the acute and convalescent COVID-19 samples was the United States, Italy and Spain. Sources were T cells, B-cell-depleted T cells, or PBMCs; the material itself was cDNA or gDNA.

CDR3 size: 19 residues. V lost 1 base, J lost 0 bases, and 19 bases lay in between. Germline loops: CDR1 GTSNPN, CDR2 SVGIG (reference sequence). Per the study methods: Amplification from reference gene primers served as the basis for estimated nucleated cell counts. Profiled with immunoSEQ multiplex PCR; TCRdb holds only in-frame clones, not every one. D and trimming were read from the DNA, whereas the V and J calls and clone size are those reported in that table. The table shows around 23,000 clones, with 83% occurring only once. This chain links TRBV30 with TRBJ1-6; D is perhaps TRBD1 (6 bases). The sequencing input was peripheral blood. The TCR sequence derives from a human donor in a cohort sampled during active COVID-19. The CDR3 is CAWSGRQTGPISYNSPLHF. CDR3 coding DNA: TGTGCCTGGAGTGGCCGGCAGACAGGCCCAATCTCCTATAATTCACCCCTCCACTTT.